This is a list of T cell receptor beta chains from one sample in a study of T-cell memory formation after mild COVID-19. TCRdb passed the 5' RACE reads through MiXCR, listing each CDR3 protein once. The sample includes some 250,000 distinct CDR3 sequences, approximately 9% of them seen just once. The sample was PBMCs or a T cell subset sorted from them (not recorded which). The receptor source for this set is a man aged 18 to 29 who had mild COVID-19 (a few samples of this study predate the infection). Cell type and time point are not known. CDR3s include the opening cysteine and the closing phenylalanine or tryptophan. A D gene is named only where the DNA matches it firmly. The size entry is marked missing in some rows and otherwise reads once, few, many or a size class.

d_call: .; v_call: TRBV19; j_call: TRBJ1-1; clone_size: few; cdr3_aa: CASSIRVNTEAFF; cdr3_nt: TGTGCCAGTAGTATAAGGGTGAACACTGAAGCTTTCTTT
d_call: TRBD1; v_call: TRBV9; j_call: TRBJ1-2; clone_size: few; cdr3_aa: CASSVGWDRNYGYTF; cdr3_nt: TGTGCCAGCAGCGTAGGGTGGGACAGGAACTATGGCTACACCTTC
d_call: .; v_call: TRBV29-1; j_call: TRBJ1-1; clone_size: .; cdr3_aa: CSVEVGDRGPEAFF; cdr3_nt: TGCAGCGTTGAAGTCGGGGATCGGGGGCCTGAAGCTTTCTTT
d_call: .; v_call: TRBV20-1; j_call: TRBJ1-5; clone_size: many; cdr3_aa: CSARVGLDNQPQHF; cdr3_nt: TGCAGTGCTAGAGTCGGCCTCGATAATCAGCCCCAGCATTTT
d_call: .; v_call: TRBV4-2; j_call: TRBJ2-6; clone_size: .; cdr3_aa: CASSRAGANVLTF; cdr3_nt: TGTGCCAGCAGCCGCGCTGGGGCCAACGTCCTGACTTTC
d_call: .; v_call: TRBV7-8; j_call: TRBJ1-2; clone_size: few; cdr3_aa: CASSFSAGTEGYTF; cdr3_nt: TGTGCCAGCAGCTTTAGTGCGGGAACTGAAGGCTACACCTTC
d_call: TRBD1; v_call: TRBV29-1; j_call: TRBJ2-1; clone_size: .; cdr3_aa: CSTGQGAEQFF; cdr3_nt: TGCAGCACCGGACAGGGAGCGGAGCAGTTCTTC
d_call: .; v_call: TRBV11-2; j_call: TRBJ1-1; clone_size: .; cdr3_aa: CASTVLTGEAFF; cdr3_nt: TGTGCCAGCACCGTACTTACAGGGGAAGCTTTCTTT
d_call: TRBD1; v_call: TRBV27; j_call: TRBJ1-2; clone_size: .; cdr3_aa: CASSLSAQGGYGYTF; cdr3_nt: TGTGCCAGCAGTTTATCGGCGCAGGGGGGCTATGGCTACACCTTC
d_call: .; v_call: TRBV6-6; j_call: TRBJ2-5; clone_size: .; cdr3_aa: CASSRGIFAGETQYF; cdr3_nt: TGTGCCAGCAGTCGGGGGATCTTCGCCGGGGAGACCCAGTACTTC
d_call: .; v_call: TRBV7-6; j_call: TRBJ2-5; clone_size: few; cdr3_aa: CASSLASRGQETQYF; cdr3_nt: TGTGCCAGCAGCTTAGCTAGCCGGGGCCAAGAGACCCAGTACTTC
d_call: .; v_call: TRBV7-2; j_call: TRBJ2-1; clone_size: few; cdr3_aa: CASSKQITNEQFF; cdr3_nt: TGTGCCAGCAGCAAACAGATTACCAATGAGCAGTTCTTC
d_call: TRBD1; v_call: TRBV6-5; j_call: TRBJ1-1; clone_size: .; cdr3_aa: CASSYNRGNEAFF; cdr3_nt: TGTGCCAGCAGCTACAACAGGGGGAATGAAGCTTTCTTT
d_call: .; v_call: TRBV4-3; j_call: TRBJ2-5; clone_size: many; cdr3_aa: CASSRGQQETQYF; cdr3_nt: TGCGCCAGCAGCCGCGGGCAGCAAGAGACCCAGTACTTC
d_call: .; v_call: TRBV11-2; j_call: TRBJ1-6; clone_size: few; cdr3_aa: CASSTSLTPLHF; cdr3_nt: TGTGCCAGCAGCACTTCCCTTACACCCCTCCACTTT
d_call: .; v_call: TRBV29-1; j_call: TRBJ1-1; clone_size: .; cdr3_aa: CSAPPSGGAGTEAFF; cdr3_nt: TGCAGCGCTCCCCCCTCCGGGGGCGCGGGCACTGAAGCTTTCTTT
d_call: .; v_call: TRBV28; j_call: TRBJ2-3; clone_size: few; cdr3_aa: CASSLGSGPSTDTQYF; cdr3_nt: TGTGCCAGCAGTTTAGGCTCAGGGCCTAGCACAGATACGCAGTATTTT
d_call: .; v_call: TRBV12-3/TRBV12-4; j_call: TRBJ2-1; clone_size: many; cdr3_aa: CASSLAGVEQFF; cdr3_nt: TGTGCCAGCAGTTTAGCCGGGGTTGAGCAGTTCTTC
d_call: .; v_call: TRBV7-9; j_call: TRBJ2-3; clone_size: .; cdr3_aa: CASSRLQVTSTDTQYF; cdr3_nt: TGTGCCAGCAGCCGCCTACAGGTTACAAGCACAGATACGCAGTATTTT
d_call: .; v_call: TRBV10-2; j_call: TRBJ2-7; clone_size: .; cdr3_aa: CASSASRSKGVQYF; cdr3_nt: TGCGCCAGCAGTGCGTCCAGGTCCAAGGGGGTGCAGTACTTC
d_call: .; v_call: TRBV27; j_call: TRBJ2-3; clone_size: .; cdr3_aa: CASTSWTNPDTQYF; cdr3_nt: TGTGCCAGCACCTCTTGGACTAACCCAGATACGCAGTATTTT
d_call: .; v_call: TRBV7-2; j_call: TRBJ1-5; clone_size: .; cdr3_aa: CASTPSAAYQPQHF; cdr3_nt: TGTGCCAGCACCCCGAGCGCAGCCTATCAGCCCCAGCATTTT
d_call: TRBD1; v_call: TRBV15; j_call: TRBJ1-2; clone_size: few; cdr3_aa: CATSNRAGGLFDYGYTF; cdr3_nt: TGTGCCACCAGCAACCGGGCAGGGGGGCTGTTCGACTATGGCTACACCTTC
d_call: .; v_call: TRBV5-4; j_call: TRBJ1-1; clone_size: few; cdr3_aa: CASKDDMNTEAFF; cdr3_nt: TGTGCCAGCAAGGACGACATGAACACTGAAGCTTTCTTT
d_call: .; v_call: TRBV5-1; j_call: TRBJ2-5; clone_size: .; cdr3_aa: CASSWGSKSQETQYF; cdr3_nt: TGCGCCAGCAGCTGGGGGTCTAAGAGCCAAGAGACCCAGTACTTC
d_call: .; v_call: TRBV7-2; j_call: TRBJ2-6; clone_size: many; cdr3_aa: CASSPWGANVLTF; cdr3_nt: TGTGCCAGCAGTCCCTGGGGGGCCAACGTCCTGACTTTC
d_call: .; v_call: TRBV2; j_call: TRBJ2-6; clone_size: few; cdr3_aa: CASSLTGRSGANVLTF; cdr3_nt: TGTGCCAGCAGTTTAACAGGGAGGTCTGGGGCCAACGTCCTGACTTTC
d_call: TRBD1; v_call: TRBV12-3/TRBV12-4; j_call: TRBJ2-1; clone_size: .; cdr3_aa: CASSDTGTGTDEQFF; cdr3_nt: TGTGCCAGCAGTGACACCGGGACAGGGACGGATGAGCAGTTCTTC
d_call: .; v_call: TRBV5-5; j_call: TRBJ2-5; clone_size: .; cdr3_aa: CASGLGQGPFGTQYF; cdr3_nt: TGTGCCAGCGGTTTAGGGCAGGGACCTTTTGGGACCCAGTACTTC